The 4 T cell receptor beta chains given below trace back to one sample, sequenced in a study of cytomegalovirus exposure and HLA in healthy donors. Primers: 60 Vbeta forward and 13 Jbeta reverse. Generated by immunoSEQ multiplex PCR, the TCRdb table keeps only in-frame clones and is missing some. The repertoire holds approximately 120,000 clones, with about 79% as singletons. Sample: PBMCs. These receptors were obtained from a man aged 50 to 59 in good health and CMV-seronegative.

This clone was seen only once. The chain employs TRBV2 and TRBJ1-5; TRBD1 matches 9 bases. Germline values: CDR1 SNHLY, CDR2 FYNNEI. The CDR3 runs 14 residues. V gave up 7 bases and J gave up 2 bases; unmatched junction bases: 3. CDR3 coding DNA: TGTGCCAGCACGGACAGGGGTGGCAATCAGCCCCAGCATTTT. Translated, it gives CASTDRGGNQPQHF.

This clone came up a few times. The chain is built from TRBV5-1 and TRBJ2-3; TRBD2 aligns across 12 bases. Germline values: CDR1 SGHRS, CDR2 YFSETQ. J was trimmed by 5 bases and V by 3 bases; bases with no gene match: 7. There are 16 residues in the CDR3. The chain's CDR3 is CASSSRASGGVDTQYF. DNA of the CDR3: TGCGCCAGCAGCTCCAGAGCTAGCGGGGGGGTAGATACGCAGTATTTT. Full variable domain (rest looked up from reference TRBV5-1 and TRBJ2-3): KAGVTQTPRYLIKTRGQQVTLSCSPISGHRSVSWYQQTPGQGLQFLFEYFSETQRNKGNFPGRFSGRQFSNSRSEMNVSTLELGDSALYLCASSSRASGGVDTQYFGPGTRLTVL.

The chain recombines TRBV10-3 with TRBJ1-6; 7 nucleotides match TRBD1. The CDR3 contains 14 residues. Trimming took 3 bases from V and 6 from J; bases not matched to a gene: 2. The germline gives CDR1 ENHRY, CDR2 SYGVKD. The CDR3 DNA follows: TGTGCCATCAGTGACACAGGGGTTAATTCACCCCTCCACTTT. This gives the protein CAISDTGVNSPLHF.

V is TRBV7-3 and J is TRBJ2-3; possible D gene TRBD1, 5 bases. Trimming pared 3 bases from V and 6 bases from J, leaving 10 bases between. The CDR3 covers 13 residues. The germline gives CDR1 SGHTA, CDR2 FQGTGA. The CDR3 here is CASSFPGADTQYF. CDR3 bases: TGTGCCAGCAGCTTCCCTGGGGCGGATACGCAGTATTTT.